This T cell receptor (beta chain) was sequenced during a study of multiple sclerosis patients with progressive multifocal leukoencephalopathy. Regarding the study as a whole: At PML onset, no shared TRBV or TRBJ gene usage was seen.

Germline assignment: CDR1 SGHRS and CDR2 YFSETQ. There are 15 residues in the CDR3. V was cut by 0 bases and J by 0 bases, with 7 bases left in between. This clone was detected once. Its antigen is unknown. The survey-level immunoSEQ assay was used. Synthetic inline TR CDR3 controls covering all V-J pairings were spiked into each PCR. Here immunoSEQ multiplex PCR was the method, and the copy in TCRdb shows in-frame clones only, minus some. The data show some 28,000 clones, nearly 90% seen once. Time point reported: around 12 months of natalizumab therapy. All patients had prior interferon beta, and all PML patients were female.

This receptor was obtained from a human donor with multiple sclerosis. J is TRBJ2-1 and V is TRBV5-1; the D is unclear. Sequenced material: PBMCs, taken from a patient treated with natalizumab. The CDR3 region is CASSLDLSSYNEQFF. The CDR3 DNA sequence: TGCGCCAGCAGCTTGGACCTGAGCTCCTACAATGAGCAGTTCTTC.